This record covers a single TCR beta chain. Its antigen is as yet unknown. PCR primers comprised 60 Vbeta and 13 Jbeta primers. Produced via immunoSEQ multiplex PCR; TCRdb's table is partial and in-frame only. The table lists about 35,000 clones, 75% to 85% of them singletons, with approximately 5.5% in the top ten. CDR1 and CDR2 (germline): SEHNR, FQNEAQ (reference sequence). This CDR3 has 15 residues. Unmatched junction bases numbered 9, after V lost 6 bases and J lost 7 bases. This record belongs to a study of cytomegalovirus exposure and HLA in healthy donors. Study-wide results and caveats: Specificity of a few CMV-associated chains for CMV antigens was verified in vitro. Later, TCR association rates were found to vary by HLA locus, highest for DRB1 and lowest for HLA-C.

The chain is built from TRBV7-9 and TRBJ2-1; TRBD2 aligns across 10 bases. The receptor was isolated from a male donor in good health and CMV-seronegative. Sequenced material: PBMCs. CDR3 amino acids: CASSPRLAGLNEQFF. CDR3 nucleotides: TGTGCCAGCAGTCCGCGACTAGCGGGCCTAAATGAGCAGTTCTTC.